The T cell receptor (beta chain) under discussion was sequenced for a study of cytomegalovirus exposure and HLA in healthy donors. Study details: About 85 million unique TCR sequences came from HLA-typed donors in an early release. Whole-study results and caveats: Judged likely to be a sequencing artifact was a cluster of highly shared sequence variants. Fewer N-insertions (relative to the approximately 700-donor mean) were reportedly seen in an Asian-associated ancestry cluster in a later analysis. Previously analyzed data showed that most TCR beta V segments were productive at a frequency of about 87% or about 30%.

As to this clone: The antigen is not known.

CDR3 size: 14 residues. V was clipped by 2 bases and J by 4 bases; unmatched bases: 2. Germline loops: CDR1 SGHTA, CDR2 FQGTGA. The PCR contained 60 Vbeta and 13 Jbeta primers. Measured with immunoSEQ multiplex PCR; TCRdb has only the in-frame clones, and not every one. The sample has tens of thousands of clones, 70% to 80% seen once. Sample: PBMCs. This chain links TRBV7-3 with TRBJ2-1; TRBD2 matches at 7 bases. This receptor was taken from a woman aged 45-60 years in good health and CMV-seropositive. The CDR3 loop reads CASSLGDYYNEQFF. The DNA for the CDR3 is TGTGCCAGCAGCTTAGGGGACTATTACAATGAGCAGTTCTTC. The whole variable domain, remainder taken from reference TRBV7-3 and TRBJ2-1, is GAGVSQTPSNKVTEKGKYVELRCDPISGHTALYWYRQSLGQGPEFLIYFQGTGAADDSGLPNDRFFAVRPEGSVSTLKIQRTERGDSAVYLCASSLGDYYNEQFFGPGTRLTVL.